These 24 T cell receptor beta chains originate from one sample sequenced in a study of T cells expressing NK-cell markers. TCRdb reprocessed the 5' RACE reads and stores each CDR3 protein as one record, lacking DNA. Here the sample table reports roughly 170,000 distinct CDR3 sequences. The sequencing input was blood T cells: a sorted CD56 or NKG2C T cell subset, CD4+ or CD8+ T cells, or bulk PBMC T cells (not recorded which). The source of these receptors is a woman aged 18 to 75 in good health.

The genes are TRBV5-1 and TRBJ2-7; TCRdb designates TRBD1, a call that cannot be tested without DNA. This CDR3 has 15 amino acids. Germline V gene data show CDR1 as SGHRS and CDR2 as YFSETQ. The CDR3 is CASSTTGTGPYEQYF.

The V call is TRBV7-9, the J call TRBJ1-2; absent DNA, TCRdb's TRBD1 call cannot be checked. CDR3 size: 15 residues. Germline loops: CDR1 SEHNR, CDR2 FQNEAQ (reference sequence). The CDR3 loop reads CASSFQQGAAYGYTF.

The chain's CDR3 is CASSPITGTSTGELFF. This chain uses TRBV11-2 with TRBJ2-2; the TRBD1 assignment by TCRdb is unverifiable without DNA. Germline assignment: CDR1 SGHAT and CDR2 FQNNGV. This CDR3 has 16 residues.

V is TRBV3-1 and J is TRBJ2-1. Germline CDR1 reads LGHDT; CDR2 reads YNNKEL (reference sequence). The CDR3 sequence is 18 residues long. The CDR3 sequence is CASSQDLTSGRTYNEQFF.

The chain employs TRBV10-3 and TRBJ1-1; TCRdb's D call, TRBD1, is unchecked because there is no DNA. The CDR3 is 15 amino acids. Looked up from germline, CDR1 is ENHRY and CDR2 is SYGVKD. CDR3 loop: CAISGTGLGNTEAFF.

The chain couples TRBV20-1 to TRBJ2-2; checking the TCRdb D call of TRBD2 is not possible without DNA. CDR3 length: 17 residues. Per germline, CDR1 DFQATT and CDR2 SNEGSKA (reference sequence). Here the CDR3 reads CSAIGLAGVTNTGELFF.

The chain is built from TRBV20-1 and TRBJ1-1; TCRdb picks TRBD1, but there is no DNA to check that call. The CDR3 loop spans 13 amino acids. Germline V gene lookup returns CDR1 DFQATT and CDR2 SNEGSKA (reference sequence). The chain's CDR3 is CSASWRGRIEAFF.

The chain uses TRBV14 and TRBJ1-2; the TCRdb D gene call, TRBD1, has no DNA to confirm it. Germline V CDR1 and CDR2: SGHDN, FVKESK. The CDR3 runs to 16 residues. This CDR3 is CASSQVSGTDSYGYTF.

The chain recombines TRBV20-1 with TRBJ2-1; absent DNA, TCRdb's TRBD1 call cannot be checked. The CDR3 extends over 12 amino acids. Per germline, CDR1 DFQATT and CDR2 SNEGSKA (reference sequence). CDR3 in amino acids: CSPGQMNNEQFF.

The rearrangement joins TRBV20-1 to TRBJ2-7; TCRdb picks TRBD1, but there is no DNA to check that call. Germline CDR1 reads DFQATT; CDR2 reads SNEGSKA (reference sequence). The CDR3 extends over 17 amino acids. CDR3: CSAKHYTGTGNSYEQYF.

The genes are TRBV12-3 or TRBV12-4 and TRBJ1-1; TCRdb proposes TRBD1, but this gene call is untestable without DNA. The CDR3 extends over 16 amino acids. The CDR3 protein is CASSLAPMTGGTEAFF.

The rearrangement joins TRBV20-1 to TRBJ2-7. The germline CDR1 and CDR2 sequences are DFQATT and SNEGSKA (reference sequence). The CDR3 is 13 amino acids. The CDR3 sequence: CSARVRLAGEQYF.

The J gene is TRBJ2-1, the V gene TRBV7-9; the D gene TCRdb calls, TRBD2, cannot be checked with no DNA. From germline, CDR1 is SEHNR and CDR2 FQNEAQ (reference sequence). The CDR3 length is 15 residues. The CDR3 region is CASSLDAGGSNEQFF.

The rearrangement uses TRBV5-1 and TRBJ1-1; TCRdb returns TRBD1, unconfirmable since there is no DNA. The V gene's germline CDR1 is SGHRS and CDR2 YFSETQ. The CDR3 totals 12 residues. The CDR3 loop reads CASSLNRGEAFF.

The genes are TRBV9 and TRBJ2-5; TCRdb's D call of TRBD1 is untestable without DNA. Germline loops: CDR1 SGDLS, CDR2 YYNGEE. This CDR3 contains 15 residues. This CDR3 reads CASSAQLTGVETQYF. The full variable domain, in which reference TRBV9 and TRBJ2-5 provide the parts outside the CDR3, is DSGVTQTPKHLITATGQRVTLRCSPRSGDLSVYWYQQSLDQGLQFLIQYYNGEERAKGNILERFSAQQFPDLHSELNLSSLELGDSALYFCASSAQLTGVETQYFGPGTRLLVL.

This sequence joins TRBV27 and TRBJ1-3; TCRdb's assignment of TRBD1 cannot be checked, as there is no DNA. Germline V lookup: CDR1 MNHEY, CDR2 SMNVEV (reference sequence). This CDR3 has 15 amino acids. The CDR3 sequence is CASSKTGLSGNTIYF.

The V call is TRBV15, the J call TRBJ2-3; TCRdb outputs TRBD1, but without DNA this stays unchecked. CDR3 length: 12 amino acids. Germline V CDR1 and CDR2: LNHNV, YYDKDF (reference sequence). CDR3 protein: CAIQGSADTQYF. Filled out from reference TRBV15 and TRBJ2-3, the complete variable domain reads DAMVIQNPRYQVTQFGKPVTLSCSQTLNHNVMYWYQQKSSQAPKLLFHYYDKDFNNEADTPDNFQSRRPNTSFCFLDIRSPGLGDTAMYLCAIQGSADTQYFGPGTRLTVL.

This rearrangement joins TRBV27 to TRBJ2-2; the TCRdb call, TRBD2, lacks DNA for checking. Per germline, CDR1 MNHEY and CDR2 SMNVEV (reference sequence). The CDR3 length is 16 residues. The CDR3 loop is CASSLGLAGVPGELFF.

This sequence joins TRBV12-3 or TRBV12-4 and TRBJ1-1; the D gene TCRdb calls, TRBD1, cannot be checked with no DNA. This CDR3 has 15 residues. CDR3 amino acids: CASSPFGTGTTEAFF.

The chain uses TRBV7-8 and TRBJ1-1. The CDR3 is made up of 13 amino acids. Germline-derived CDR1 and CDR2 are SGHVS and FQNEAQ. CDR3 residues: CASSLTMNTEAFF.

This chain connects TRBV6-1 to TRBJ2-1; TCRdb calls TRBD2, which cannot be checked without DNA. Germline CDR1 and CDR2: MNHNS and SASEGT. This CDR3 is built from 15 residues. The CDR3 region is CAASKGSGIRNEQFF.

The V and J genes are TRBV20-1 and TRBJ2-3; TCRdb selects TRBD1, and the lack of DNA leaves this call unchecked. The CDR3 has 15 amino acids. Looked up from germline, CDR1 is DFQATT and CDR2 is SNEGSKA (reference sequence). The CDR3 region is CSAPNPQGLTDTQYF.

The gene calls are TRBV2 and TRBJ2-1; TCRdb selects TRBD1, and the lack of DNA leaves this call unchecked. There are 13 residues in the CDR3. CDR1 and CDR2 from the germline V gene are SNHLY and FYNNEI. The CDR3 sequence is CASRGTGANEQFF.

The CDR3 protein is CASSLAGERKTQYF. The chain employs TRBV5-1 and TRBJ2-5. Germline CDR1 and CDR2: SGHRS and YFSETQ. The CDR3 spans 14 residues.